This TCR beta chain was sequenced for a study of T cell therapy after organ transplantation. Points from the study as a whole: Confounding by concurrent antirejection or antiviral medications was not assessed. Nonresponder repertoires showed strong pretherapy expansions, barely changing post-therapy. Lower pretherapy CD8 clonality went with larger post-therapy fold change.

As concerns this clone: The antigen is unknown.

V lost 2 bases and J 5 bases, leaving 12 bases between the germline ends. The V gene's germline CDR1 is SQVTM and CDR2 ANQGSEA. This CDR3 contains 14 residues. Assay used: immunoSEQ multiplex PCR; TCRdb lists only in-frame clones, some missing. The sample shows 1,000 or so clones, about three fifths of them seen only once. The sequence derives from a human patient who had received a solid organ transplant and had CMV disease. The chain employs TRBV29-1 and TRBJ2-2; no definite D call. The material was CD8+ T cells from blood, obtained before autologous CMV-specific T cell therapy. DNA for the CDR3: TGCAGCGTTGAATTGTCCTGGAAAACCGGGGAGCTGTTTTTT. This codes for CSVELSWKTGELFF.